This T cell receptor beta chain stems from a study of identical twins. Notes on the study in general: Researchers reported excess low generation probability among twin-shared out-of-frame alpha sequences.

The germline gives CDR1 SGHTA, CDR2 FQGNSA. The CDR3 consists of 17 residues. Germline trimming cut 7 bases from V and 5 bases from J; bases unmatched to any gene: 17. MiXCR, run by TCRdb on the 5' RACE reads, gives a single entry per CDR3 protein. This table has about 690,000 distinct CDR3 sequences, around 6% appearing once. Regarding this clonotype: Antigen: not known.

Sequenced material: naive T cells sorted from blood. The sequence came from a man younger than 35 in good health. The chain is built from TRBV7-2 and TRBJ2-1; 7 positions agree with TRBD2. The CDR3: CASKSATRGTTNNEQFF. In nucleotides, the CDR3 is TGTGCCAGCAAATCCGCGACCCGGGGGACTACGAACAATGAGCAGTTCTTC. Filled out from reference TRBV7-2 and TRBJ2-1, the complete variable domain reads GAGVSQSPSNKVTEKGKDVELRCDPISGHTALYWYRQSLGQGLEFLIYFQGNSAPDKSGLPSDRFSAERTGGSVSTLTIQRTQQEDSAVYLCASKSATRGTTNNEQFFGPGTRLTVL.